This is a list of T cell receptor beta chains from one sample in a study of blood T cells in healthy people across ages. MiXCR was run by TCRdb on the 5' RACE reads, yielding one entry per CDR3 protein. The data show roughly 1.6 million distinct CDR3 sequences, about 31% seen once. Sequenced input: blood. These receptors originate from a woman aged 25 to 39 in good health. Each CDR3 is given with its conserved first and last residue. The D gene is left open where the match is weak. Only part of the rows carry a size: once, few, many, or a class if the clone is expanded.

v_call,clone_size,j_call,d_call,cdr3_nt,cdr3_aa
TRBV5-1,few,TRBJ2-1,-,TGCGCCAGCAGCGGGGGAGGGGGAGACTTTAATGAGCAGTTCTTC,CASSGGGGDFNEQFF
TRBV6-5,-,TRBJ2-1,-,TGTGCCAGCAGCCCCCTTGGGATCGGGAGTGAGCAGTTCTTC,CASSPLGIGSEQFF
TRBV20-1,few,TRBJ2-7,TRBD2,TGCAGTGCGAGCGATAGCGGGAGGGCCAATGAGCAGTACTTC,CSASDSGRANEQYF
TRBV12-3/TRBV12-4,many,TRBJ2-7,-,TGTGCCAGCAGTTTTGGGGTTAACGAGCAGTACTTC,CASSFGVNEQYF
TRBV3-1,many,TRBJ2-7,-,TGTGCCAGCAGTCAGGCAGGACGCGAGCAGTACTTC,CASSQAGREQYF
TRBV5-1,-,TRBJ2-4,TRBD1,TGCGCCAGCAGCTTGGTCACAGGGGGAGACATTCAGTACTTC,CASSLVTGGDIQYF
TRBV7-8,few,TRBJ2-7,TRBD2,TGTGCCAGCAGCATTCCTACTAGCGGCAGACCCGGTGAGCAGTACTTC,CASSIPTSGRPGEQYF
TRBV20-1,-,TRBJ1-5,TRBD1,TGCAGTGCCCAGGGGGATCAGCCCCAGCATTTT,CSAQGDQPQHF
TRBV20-1,few,TRBJ1-4,TRBD1,TGCAGTGCTAAAACCGGGACAGAGAATGAAAAACTGTTTTTT,CSAKTGTENEKLFF
TRBV15,-,TRBJ2-7,-,TGTGCCACCAGCAGAGGAATAGGGGGTGTCTACGAGCAGTACTTC,CATSRGIGGVYEQYF
TRBV20-1,-,TRBJ1-4,TRBD1,TGCAGTGTTCCTGACAGGGCGGGCAATGAAAAACTGTTTTTT,CSVPDRAGNEKLFF
TRBV6-6,few,TRBJ1-3,-,TGTGCCAGCAGTGGGACCCGGACCGGAAACACCATATATTTT,CASSGTRTGNTIYF
TRBV7-3,-,TRBJ2-2,-,TGTGCCAGCAGCCCCTACGGTCCATCTAGCACCACCGGGGAGCTGTTTTTT,CASSPYGPSSTTGELFF
TRBV7-9,few,TRBJ2-2,-,TGTGCCAGCAGCCCCATTGGGCGTAGCACCGGGGAGCTGTTTTTT,CASSPIGRSTGELFF
TRBV11-1,-,TRBJ2-5,TRBD2,TGTGCCAGCAGCTTCGGGCTAGCGGCAACCCAAGAGACCCAGTACTTC,CASSFGLAATQETQYF
TRBV12-3/TRBV12-4,many,TRBJ1-2,TRBD1,TGTGCCAGCAGCTTGACAGGGGGCGGGTATGGCTACACCTTC,CASSLTGGGYGYTF
TRBV5-1,-,TRBJ2-2,TRBD1,TGCGCCAGCAGCCCGGGACAGTGGAACACCGGGGAGCTGTTTTTT,CASSPGQWNTGELFF
TRBV30,-,TRBJ2-7,-,TGTGCCTGGAGCCACGGGGCAGCTTCCTACGAGCAGTACTTC,CAWSHGAASYEQYF
TRBV19,-,TRBJ1-6,-,TGTGCCAGCGAACAGGGCCCGAGCTCCTATAATTCACCCCTCCACTTT,CASEQGPSSYNSPLHF
TRBV11-2,-,TRBJ2-3,TRBD1,TGTGCCAGCAGCTCAAGAGGACAGGACACAGATACGCAGTATTTT,CASSSRGQDTDTQYF